This is a list of T cell receptor beta chains from one sample in a study of blood T cell repertoires in COVID-19. The repertoire was sequenced with immunoSEQ multiplex PCR; TCRdb's copy has only in-frame clones and lacks some. The table records about 36,000 clones, around four fifths of them present only once. The sequencing input was peripheral blood. These TCRs come from a human donor in a cohort sampled during active COVID-19. Both conserved end residues are part of each CDR3. The order of the fields is D gene, V gene, J gene, clone size, CDR3 DNA, CDR3 protein. The D gene is left open where the match is weak. Clone size is shown for a subset of rows, as once, few, many or a class of expanded clone.

d_call: TRBD1
v_call: TRBV19
j_call: TRBJ2-5
clone_size: -
cdr3_nt: TGTGCCAGCTCGGGACAGGGGGCTGGAGAGACCCAGTACTTC
cdr3_aa: CASSGQGAGETQYF

d_call: -
v_call: TRBV29-1
j_call: TRBJ1-1
clone_size: -
cdr3_nt: TGCAGCCCTAACACTGAAGCTTTCTTT
cdr3_aa: CSPNTEAFF

d_call: -
v_call: TRBV11-2
j_call: TRBJ1-5
clone_size: -
cdr3_nt: TGTGCCAGCAGCTTATCAGGCCCTTTGAATCAGCCCCAGCATTTT
cdr3_aa: CASSLSGPLNQPQHF

d_call: -
v_call: TRBV29-1
j_call: TRBJ1-4
clone_size: few
cdr3_nt: TGCAGCGTTGGTCAGGGTACTAATGAAAAACTGTTTTTT
cdr3_aa: CSVGQGTNEKLFF

d_call: TRBD1
v_call: TRBV24-1
j_call: TRBJ1-5
clone_size: few
cdr3_nt: TGTGCCACCAGTGAGACCGGACAGGGTAATAGCAATCAGCCCCAGCATTTT
cdr3_aa: CATSETGQGNSNQPQHF

d_call: -
v_call: TRBV19
j_call: TRBJ1-6
clone_size: once
cdr3_nt: TGTGCCAGCCTACAGAGCTCCTATAATTCACCCCTCCACTTT
cdr3_aa: CASLQSSYNSPLHF

d_call: -
v_call: TRBV11-2
j_call: TRBJ1-4
clone_size: -
cdr3_nt: TGTGCCAGCAGCTGGGCGGGGGCGGATGAAAAACTGTTTTTT
cdr3_aa: CASSWAGADEKLFF

d_call: -
v_call: TRBV6-2/TRBV6-3
j_call: TRBJ2-1
clone_size: -
cdr3_nt: TGTGCCAGCAGTTCGATTTTAAGACAGCACAATGAGCAGTTCTTC
cdr3_aa: CASSSILRQHNEQFF

d_call: TRBD2
v_call: TRBV9
j_call: TRBJ2-1
clone_size: -
cdr3_nt: TGTGCCAGCGCCCCCGGGACTAGCGGATACAATGAGCAGTTCTTC
cdr3_aa: CASAPGTSGYNEQFF

d_call: TRBD1
v_call: TRBV7-2
j_call: TRBJ1-2
clone_size: -
cdr3_nt: TGTGCCAGCAGCCCCTCGGACAGGGCCCGTGGCTACACCTTC
cdr3_aa: CASSPSDRARGYTF